This T cell receptor beta chain was identified during a study of T cell responses to AZD1222 COVID-19 vaccine. Whole-study context: Second-dose intervals near 4 or 12 weeks were combined.

Sequencing was performed with immunoSEQ multiplex PCR; in TCRdb, only in-frame clones are kept and a portion is missing. The profile covers under 200,000 clones, with around 93% appearing a single time and under 5% taken by the ten largest. V lost 4 bases and J 4 bases, leaving 19 bases between the germline ends. The CDR3 is made up of 17 amino acids. Germline CDR1 reads MNHNS; CDR2 reads SASEGT. As concerns this clone: The antigen remains undetermined.

Study-wide points: Variant regions that are unmutated are reportedly the target of nearly half of spike-specific TCRs. White British people made up most donors, females outnumbered males, and clonal diversity was possibly underestimated. Seropositivity was recorded at baseline in only six AZD1222 recipients.

V and J are TRBV6-1 and TRBJ1-4; D perhaps matches TRBD1 (5 bases). Specimen: peripheral blood, collected on day 0 of AZD1222 vaccination. The receptor was derived from an adult in good health. CDR3 coding DNA: TGTGCCAGCAGTGCCAGCCGTCCGGGGGACTATAATGAAAAACTGTTTTTT. Protein: CASSASRPGDYNEKLFF.